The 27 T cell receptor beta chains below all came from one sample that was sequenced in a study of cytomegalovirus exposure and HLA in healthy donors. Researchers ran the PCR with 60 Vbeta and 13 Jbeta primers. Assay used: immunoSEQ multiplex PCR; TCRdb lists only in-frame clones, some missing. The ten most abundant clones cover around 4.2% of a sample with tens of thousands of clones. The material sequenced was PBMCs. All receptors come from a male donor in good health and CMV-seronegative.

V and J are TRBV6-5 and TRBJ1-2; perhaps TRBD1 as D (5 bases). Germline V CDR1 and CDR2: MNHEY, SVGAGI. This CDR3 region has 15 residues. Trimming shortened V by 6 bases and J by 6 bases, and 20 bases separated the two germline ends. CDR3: CASSFQPTQENGYTF. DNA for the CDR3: TGTGCCAGCAGCTTCCAGCCAACACAGGAAAATGGCTACACCTTC.

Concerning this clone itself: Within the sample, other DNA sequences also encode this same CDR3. CDR3 protein: CASSLERGVSPLHF. DNA for the CDR3: TGTGCCAGCAGCTTAGAAAGGGGCGTGTCACCCCTCCACTTT. The genes are TRBV11-1 and TRBJ1-6, with D possibly being TRBD1 (5 bases). Per the germline V gene, CDR1 is SGHAT and CDR2 is FQDESV (reference sequence). The CDR3 is 14 residues long. The V gene lost 1 base and the J gene lost 10 bases, with 11 bases spanning the gap.

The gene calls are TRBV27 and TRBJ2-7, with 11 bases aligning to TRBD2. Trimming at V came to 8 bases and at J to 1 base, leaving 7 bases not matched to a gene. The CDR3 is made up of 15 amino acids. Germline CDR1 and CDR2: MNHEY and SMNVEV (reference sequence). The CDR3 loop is CASARLAGSSYEQYF. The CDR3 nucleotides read TGTGCCAGCGCCCGACTAGCGGGGTCTTCCTACGAGCAGTACTTC.

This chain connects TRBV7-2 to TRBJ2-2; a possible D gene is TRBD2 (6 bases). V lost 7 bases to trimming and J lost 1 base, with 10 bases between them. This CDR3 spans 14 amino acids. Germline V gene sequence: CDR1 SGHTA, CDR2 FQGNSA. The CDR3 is CASIRDLNTGELFF. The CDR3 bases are TGTGCCAGCATCCGGGACTTGAACACCGGGGAGCTGTTTTTT. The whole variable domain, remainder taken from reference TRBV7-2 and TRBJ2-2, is GAGVSQSPSNKVTEKGKDVELRCDPISGHTALYWYRQSLGQGLEFLIYFQGNSAPDKSGLPSDRFSAERTGGSVSTLTIQRTQQEDSAVYLCASIRDLNTGELFFGEGSRLTVL.

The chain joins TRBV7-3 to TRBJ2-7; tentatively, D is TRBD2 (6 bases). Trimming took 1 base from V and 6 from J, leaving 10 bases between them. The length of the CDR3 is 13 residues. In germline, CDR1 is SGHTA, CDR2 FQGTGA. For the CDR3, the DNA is TGTGCCAGCAGCTTAAAGGGAGGCAGCGAGCAGTACTTC. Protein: CASSLKGGSEQYF.

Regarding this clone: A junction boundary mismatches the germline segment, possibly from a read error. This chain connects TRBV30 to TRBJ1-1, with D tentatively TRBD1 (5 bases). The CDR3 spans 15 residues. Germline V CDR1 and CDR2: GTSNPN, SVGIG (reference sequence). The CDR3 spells CAGSHPRGGNTEDFF. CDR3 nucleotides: TGTGCCGGGAGTCATCCCCGGGGGGGGAACACTGAAGATTTCTTT.

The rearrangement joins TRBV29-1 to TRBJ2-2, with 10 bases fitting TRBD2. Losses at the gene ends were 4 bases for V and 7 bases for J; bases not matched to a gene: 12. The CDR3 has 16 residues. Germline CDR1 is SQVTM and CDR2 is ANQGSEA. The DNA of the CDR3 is TGCAGCGTTGTACTAGCGGGAAGGGGTGGGATCGGGGAGCTGTTTTTT. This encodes CSVVLAGRGGIGELFF.

DNA of the CDR3: TGTGCCAGTAGTATAGGGCGGCGGAATCAGCCCCAGCATTTT. Translated: CASSIGRRNQPQHF. V and J are TRBV19 and TRBJ1-5; D is ambiguous. Germline values: CDR1 LNHDA, CDR2 SQIVND (reference sequence). CDR3 length: 14 residues. The V end lost 1 base, the J end lost 4 bases, and 8 bases lay between the germline ends.

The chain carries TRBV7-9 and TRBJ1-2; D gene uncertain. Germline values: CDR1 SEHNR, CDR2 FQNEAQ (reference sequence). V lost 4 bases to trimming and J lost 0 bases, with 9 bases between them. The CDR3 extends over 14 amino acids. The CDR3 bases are TGTGCCAGCAGCTCCTCACAGACTAACTATGGCTACACCTTC. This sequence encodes CASSSSQTNYGYTF.

The DNA for the CDR3 is TGCAGCGCGGTCAGCGGGCACTCCTACAATGAGCAGTTCTTC. It encodes CSAVSGHSYNEQFF. V is TRBV29-1 and J is TRBJ2-1; maybe TRBD2 (6 bases). Trimming took 7 bases from V and 0 from J, leaving 13 bases between them. The germline V gene has CDR1 SQVTM and CDR2 ANQGSEA. This CDR3 is 14 amino acids long.

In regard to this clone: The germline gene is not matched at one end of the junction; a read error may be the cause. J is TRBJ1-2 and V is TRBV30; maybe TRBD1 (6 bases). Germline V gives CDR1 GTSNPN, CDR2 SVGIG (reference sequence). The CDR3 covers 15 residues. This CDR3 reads CAGSLGGGRAVGYTF. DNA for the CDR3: TGTGCCGGGAGCTTAGGGGGGGGGCGCGCGGTTGGCTACACCTTC. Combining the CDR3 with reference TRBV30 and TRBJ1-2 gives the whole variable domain SQTIHQWPATLVQPVGSPLSLECTVEGTSNPNLYWYRQAAGRGLQLLFYSVGIGQISSEVPQNLSASRPQDRQFILSSKKLLLSDSGFYLCAGSLGGGRAVGYTFGSGTRLTVV.

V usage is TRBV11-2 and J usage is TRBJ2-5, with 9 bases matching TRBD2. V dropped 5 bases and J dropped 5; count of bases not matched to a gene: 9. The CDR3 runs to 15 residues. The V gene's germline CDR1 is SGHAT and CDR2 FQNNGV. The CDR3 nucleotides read TGTGCCAGCAGCGCCCTTGGGACTAGCTGGGAGACCCAGTACTTC. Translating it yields CASSALGTSWETQYF.

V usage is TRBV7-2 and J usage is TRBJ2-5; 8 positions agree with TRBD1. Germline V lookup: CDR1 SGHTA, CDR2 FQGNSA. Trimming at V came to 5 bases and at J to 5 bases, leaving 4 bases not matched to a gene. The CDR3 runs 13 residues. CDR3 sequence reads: CASSPRQGETQYF. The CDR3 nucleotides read TGTGCCAGCAGCCCGCGACAGGGGGAGACCCAGTACTTC.

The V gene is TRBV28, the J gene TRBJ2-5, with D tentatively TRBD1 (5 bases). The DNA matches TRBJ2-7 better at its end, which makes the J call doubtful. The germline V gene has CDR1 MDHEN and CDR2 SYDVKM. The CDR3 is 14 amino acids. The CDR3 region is CASSFRVSSYEQYF. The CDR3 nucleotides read TGTGCCAGCAGCTTCAGGGTTAGCTCCTACGAGCAGTACTTC.

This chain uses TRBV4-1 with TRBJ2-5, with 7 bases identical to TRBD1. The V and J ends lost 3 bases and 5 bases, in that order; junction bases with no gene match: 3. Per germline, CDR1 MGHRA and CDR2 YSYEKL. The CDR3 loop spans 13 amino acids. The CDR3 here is CASSQTGMETQYF. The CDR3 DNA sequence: TGCGCCAGCAGCCAGACAGGGATGGAGACCCAGTACTTC.

The CDR3 spells CASSRLAGGNEQFF. The CDR3 coding sequence is TGTGCCAGTAGTAGACTAGCGGGGGGGAATGAGCAGTTCTTC. The rearrangement joins TRBV19 to TRBJ2-1, with 14 bases lining up with TRBD2. V dropped 4 bases and J dropped 7; count of bases not matched to a gene: 0. This CDR3 has 14 residues. Germline assignment: CDR1 LNHDA and CDR2 SQIVND (reference sequence).

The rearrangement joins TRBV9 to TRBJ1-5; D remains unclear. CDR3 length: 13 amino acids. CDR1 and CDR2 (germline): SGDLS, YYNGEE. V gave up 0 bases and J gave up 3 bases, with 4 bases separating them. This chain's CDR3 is CASSVGDNQPQHF. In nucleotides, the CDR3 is TGTGCCAGCAGCGTAGGAGACAATCAGCCCCAGCATTTT.

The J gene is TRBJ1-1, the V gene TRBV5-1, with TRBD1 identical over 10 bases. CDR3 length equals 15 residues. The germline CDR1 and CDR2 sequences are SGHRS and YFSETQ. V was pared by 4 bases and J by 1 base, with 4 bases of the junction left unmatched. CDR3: CASSIGTGANTEAFF. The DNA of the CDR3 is TGCGCCAGCAGCATAGGGACAGGGGCGAACACTGAAGCTTTCTTT. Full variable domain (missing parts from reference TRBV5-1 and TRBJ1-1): KAGVTQTPRYLIKTRGQQVTLSCSPISGHRSVSWYQQTPGQGLQFLFEYFSETQRNKGNFPGRFSGRQFSNSRSEMNVSTLELGDSALYLCASSIGTGANTEAFFGQGTRLTVV.

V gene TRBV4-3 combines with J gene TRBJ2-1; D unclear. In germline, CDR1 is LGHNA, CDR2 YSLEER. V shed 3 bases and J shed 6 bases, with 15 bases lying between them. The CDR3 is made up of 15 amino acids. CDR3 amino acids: CASSHQVSPTNEQFF. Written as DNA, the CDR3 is TGCGCCAGCAGCCACCAGGTGTCTCCAACCAATGAGCAGTTCTTC.

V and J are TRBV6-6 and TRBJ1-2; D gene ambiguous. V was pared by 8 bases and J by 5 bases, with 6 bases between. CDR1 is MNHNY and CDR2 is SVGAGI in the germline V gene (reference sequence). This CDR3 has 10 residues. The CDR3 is CASERYGYTF. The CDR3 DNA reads TGTGCCAGCGAACGGTATGGCTACACCTTC.

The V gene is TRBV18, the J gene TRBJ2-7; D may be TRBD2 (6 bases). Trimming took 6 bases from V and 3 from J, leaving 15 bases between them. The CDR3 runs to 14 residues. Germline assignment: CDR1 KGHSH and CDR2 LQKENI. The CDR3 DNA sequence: TGTGCCAGCTCCTCTGTGCGGGAAAACTACGAGCAGTACTTC. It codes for CASSSVRENYEQYF.

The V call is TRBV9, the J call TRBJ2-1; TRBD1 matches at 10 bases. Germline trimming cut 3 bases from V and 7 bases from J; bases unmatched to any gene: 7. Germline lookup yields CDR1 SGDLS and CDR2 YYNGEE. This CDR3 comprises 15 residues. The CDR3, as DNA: TGTGCCAGCAGCGCGACAGGGGGCGGGGGAAATGAGCAGTTCTTC. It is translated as CASSATGGGGNEQFF.

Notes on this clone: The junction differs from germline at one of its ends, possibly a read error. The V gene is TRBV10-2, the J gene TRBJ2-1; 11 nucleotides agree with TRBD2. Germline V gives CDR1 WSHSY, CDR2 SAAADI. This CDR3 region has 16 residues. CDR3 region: CASSRLAGSSYNEQLF. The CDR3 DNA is TGCGCCAGCTCCCGACTAGCGGGGAGCTCCTACAATGAGCAGCTCTTC.

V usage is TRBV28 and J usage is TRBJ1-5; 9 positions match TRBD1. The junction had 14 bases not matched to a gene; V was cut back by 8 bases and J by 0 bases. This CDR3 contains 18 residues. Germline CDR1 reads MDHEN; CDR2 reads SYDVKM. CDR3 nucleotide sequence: TGTGCCAGCGCATGGACAGGGGACCCGCTATTTAGCAATCAGCCCCAGCATTTT. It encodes CASAWTGDPLFSNQPQHF.

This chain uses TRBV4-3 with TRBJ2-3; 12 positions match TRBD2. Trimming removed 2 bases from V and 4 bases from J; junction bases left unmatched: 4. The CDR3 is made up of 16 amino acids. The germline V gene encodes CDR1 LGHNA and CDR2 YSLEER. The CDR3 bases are TGCGCCAGCAGCCAAACCCCTAGCGGGGGGGCAGATACGCAGTATTTT. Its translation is CASSQTPSGGADTQYF.

CDR3 DNA sequence: TGTGCCAGCAGTTTATCGGCCAACAGGGGGAGGAACATTCAGTACTTC. Translated, it gives CASSLSANRGRNIQYF. The rearrangement joins TRBV27 to TRBJ2-4; 8 bases are a match to TRBD1. Germline values: CDR1 MNHEY, CDR2 SMNVEV (reference sequence). This CDR3 has 16 amino acids. Trimming removed 0 bases from V and 7 bases from J; junction bases left unmatched: 8.

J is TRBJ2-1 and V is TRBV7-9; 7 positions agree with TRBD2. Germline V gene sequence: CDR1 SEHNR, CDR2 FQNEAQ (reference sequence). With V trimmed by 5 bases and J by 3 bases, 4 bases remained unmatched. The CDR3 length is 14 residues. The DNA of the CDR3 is TGTGCCAGCAGCCAAAGCGGGATCTACAATGAGCAGTTCTTC. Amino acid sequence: CASSQSGIYNEQFF.